Below are 9 T cell receptor beta chains sequenced from a single sample in a study of cytomegalovirus exposure and HLA in healthy donors. Data came from immunoSEQ multiplex PCR; TCRdb stores just in-frame clones and leaves some out. Among some 46,000 clones, around nine tenths were seen once, and the ten largest hold less than 6.5%. Sequencing was done on a sample of PBMCs. All receptors derive from a man between 18 and 35 years old in good health and CMV-seronegative.

The rearrangement joins TRBV28 to TRBJ2-7; perhaps TRBD2 as D (7 bases). Germline V CDR1 and CDR2: MDHEN, SYDVKM. The CDR3 spans 16 residues. Between the trimmed V and J ends, which lost 3 bases and 0 bases, there was a span of 15 bases. The CDR3 region has the DNA TGTGCCAGCAGTTTGGGGGCGGGAGTTTTCTCCTACGAGCAGTACTTC. Residues: CASSLGAGVFSYEQYF.

The V and J genes are TRBV19 and TRBJ1-6; D perhaps matches TRBD1 (6 bases). The length of the CDR3 is 13 residues. Germline V gene data show CDR1 as LNHDA and CDR2 as SQIVND (reference sequence). Deletions cut 5 bases from V and 13 bases from J, with 15 bases between. The CDR3 is CASSFDRTVPLHF. The CDR3 DNA is TGTGCCAGTAGTTTTGACAGGACTGTGCCCCTCCACTTT.

The CDR3 region is CASSLLLPSGGQNQETQYF. The CDR3 DNA sequence: TGTGCCAGCAGCTTATTGCTGCCTAGCGGGGGACAGAACCAAGAGACCCAGTACTTC. V is TRBV7-6 and J is TRBJ2-5, with 10 bases fitting TRBD2. With 2 bases clipped from V and 0 bases from J, the junction kept 12 bases outside the gene matches. The CDR3 has 19 amino acids. Germline loops: CDR1 SGHVS, CDR2 FNYEAQ.

This rearrangement joins TRBV25-1 to TRBJ2-5; D might be TRBD1 (6 bases). The V gene lost 7 bases and the J gene lost 4 bases, with 16 bases spanning the gap. The CDR3 extends over 14 amino acids. Germline CDR1 and CDR2: MGHDK and SYGVNS. The DNA for the CDR3 is TGTGCCAGCACCAACCAGGGGCCGGGAGAGACCCAGTACTTC. This translates into CASTNQGPGETQYF.

The chain has TRBV7-3 and TRBJ2-1; 13 bases map to TRBD2. The CDR3 sequence is 17 residues long. Germline V gives CDR1 SGHTA, CDR2 FQGTGA. The V segment lost 0 bases and the J segment 7 bases; nucleotides outside the gene matches: 6. The CDR3 DNA sequence: TGTGCCAGCAGCTTAACGTTGACTAGCGGGAGGTCGAATGAGCAGTTCTTC. This sequence encodes CASSLTLTSGRSNEQFF.

The V call is TRBV9, the J call TRBJ1-1, with D maybe TRBD1 (5 bases). The CDR3 contains 16 residues. The germline V and J ends were trimmed by 4 bases and 4 bases, with 20 bases remaining between them. Germline lookup yields CDR1 SGDLS and CDR2 YYNGEE. The CDR3 region is CASSPLQASLSTEAFF. In DNA form, the CDR3 reads TGTGCCAGCAGCCCCTTACAGGCGAGCTTGAGCACTGAAGCTTTCTTT.

The table lists this clone with a few counts. The rearrangement uses TRBV6-4 and TRBJ2-2; no definite D call. V was cut by 0 bases and J by 4 bases, with 9 bases left in between. This CDR3 contains 15 residues. Germline V gene data show CDR1 as MRHNA and CDR2 as SNTAGT. CDR3 region: CASSDSSDPTGELFF. In nucleotides, the CDR3 is TGTGCCAGCAGTGACTCATCAGATCCCACCGGGGAGCTGTTTTTT.

Of note for this clone: Its ends do not fully match the called genes, so a read error is possible. The chain recombines TRBV6-5 with TRBJ2-2, with a weak D call TRBD2 (5 bases). The CDR3 has 14 amino acids. Germline values: CDR1 MNHEY, CDR2 SVGAGI. This CDR3 is CASSEKENTGELFF. In nucleotides, the CDR3 is TGTGCCAGCAGTGAGAAGGAGAACACCGGGGAGCTGTTCTTT.

This chain links TRBV6-5 with TRBJ2-5; 8 bases fit TRBD2. The J segment lost 0 bases and the V segment lost 4 bases, leaving 7 bases of the junction unmatched. This CDR3 contains 16 residues. Germline CDR1 MNHEY, CDR2 SVGAGI. The CDR3 sequence is CASSSPPRGDQETQYF. The CDR3 DNA reads as TGTGCCAGCAGTTCACCCCCGCGGGGGGACCAAGAGACCCAGTACTTC.